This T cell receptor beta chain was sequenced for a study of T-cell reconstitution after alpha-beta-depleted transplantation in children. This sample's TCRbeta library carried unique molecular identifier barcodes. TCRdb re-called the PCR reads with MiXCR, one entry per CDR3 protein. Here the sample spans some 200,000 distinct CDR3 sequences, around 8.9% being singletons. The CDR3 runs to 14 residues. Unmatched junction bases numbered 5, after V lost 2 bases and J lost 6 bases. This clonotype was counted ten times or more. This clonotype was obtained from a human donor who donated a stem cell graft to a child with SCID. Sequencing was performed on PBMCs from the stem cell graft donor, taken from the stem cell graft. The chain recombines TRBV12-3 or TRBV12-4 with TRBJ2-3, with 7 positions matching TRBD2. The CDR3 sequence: CASSLSGIGDTQYF. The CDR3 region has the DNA TGTGCCAGCAGTTTAAGCGGGATCGGGGATACGCAGTATTTT.